The present entry profiles one T cell receptor beta chain with its context. This entry is derived from a study of blood T cell repertoires in COVID-19. Study-level information: The analysed material was cDNA or gDNA that came from T cells, B-cell-depleted T cells, or PBMCs.

Individuals drawn from approximately 22 US areas were roughly 18 to 89 years old. Original methodology: Amplification of reference gene primers was used by the study to estimate nucleated cell counts. Clones were read by immunoSEQ multiplex PCR, and TCRdb kept only the in-frame ones, dropping some. V and J calls and clone size are copied from that table; D and trimming were computed from the DNA. The sample records over 150,000 clones, more than 80% being singletons. This CDR3 comprises 16 residues. Deletions cut 0 bases from V and 8 bases from J, with 20 bases between. Germline lookup yields CDR1 SGDLS and CDR2 YYNGEE.

The rearrangement links TRBV9 to TRBJ1-2, with D tentatively TRBD1 (5 bases). This receptor was identified in a man between 40 and 49 years old who had recovered from COVID-19. Material for sequencing was PBMCs or T cells enriched from blood (not recorded which). This CDR3 is CASSVDGGARREGYTF. CDR3 DNA: TGTGCCAGCAGCGTAGACGGAGGGGCGCGGAGGGAGGGCTACACCTTC.